The rows below give T cell receptor beta chains drawn from one sample of a study of cytomegalovirus exposure and HLA in healthy donors. Assay used: immunoSEQ multiplex PCR; TCRdb lists only in-frame clones, some missing. The data hold 80,000 or so clones, with 60% to 70% observed a single time. Sequenced: PBMCs. These receptors were taken from a man aged 25-40 years in good health and CMV-seropositive. The CDR3 runs from the conserved cysteine through the conserved F or W. Fields, in order: J gene, clone size, D gene, V gene, CDR3 DNA, CDR3 protein. The D gene is left open where the match is weak. Clone sizes are given selectively: once, few, many, or a class where the clone is expanded.

>TRBJ1-5|NA|NA|TRBV2
TGTGCCAGCAGTGAAGGTCTCGGAGGGAATCAGCCCCAGCATTTT
CASSEGLGGNQPQHF
>TRBJ2-2|NA|TRBD2|TRBV7-3
TGTGCCAGCAGCTTCGATGGACTAGGGACCGGGGAGCTGTTTTTT
CASSFDGLGTGELFF
>TRBJ1-2|few|TRBD1|TRBV2
TGTGCCAGCAGTCTCCGGGACAGGGGTGGCTACACCTTC
CASSLRDRGGYTF
>TRBJ1-3|few|NA|TRBV29-1
TGCAGCGTTGAAGGATCCCCGGGGGGAAACACCATATATTTT
CSVEGSPGGNTIYF
>TRBJ1-2|NA|NA|TRBV29-1
TGCAGCGTTGGGCGAGCGGAAAGCTATGGCTACACCTTC
CSVGRAESYGYTF
>TRBJ1-3|few|NA|TRBV6-4
TGTGCCAGCAGTGACGAAACAGCTGGAAACACCATATATTTT
CASSDETAGNTIYF
>TRBJ2-7|NA|NA|TRBV5-8
TGTGCCAGCAGCTTGGGGCCAGGTAACTCCTACGAGCAGTACTTC
CASSLGPGNSYEQYF
>TRBJ2-7|few|TRBD2|TRBV28
TGTGCCAGCAACAACCCTAGCGGGAATCGCGAGCAGTACTTC
CASNNPSGNREQYF
>TRBJ2-1|NA|TRBD2|TRBV9
TGTGCCAGCAGCGTATCTAGCGGGGGCTCCTACAATGAGCAGTTCTTC
CASSVSSGGSYNEQFF
>TRBJ2-7|NA|NA|TRBV7-7
TGTGCCAGCAGCCAGGGGCGCCCCTACGAGCAGTACTTC
CASSQGRPYEQYF
>TRBJ2-5|NA|TRBD1|TRBV6-5
TGTGCCAGCAGCCCAGGACAGGGGGCATTAGAGACCCAGTACTTC
CASSPGQGALETQYF